The source of this T cell receptor beta chain is a study of blood T cells in healthy people across ages. The study, taken as a whole, reports: More naive CD4+ cells and higher diversity were found in long-lived than in aged donors. The lack of PBMC sorting stopped any conclusive naive versus antigen-experienced comparison.

Combining a sample-barcoded 5' primer with a J-beta primer mix, a second PCR ran for roughly 7 to 12 cycles. From the 5' RACE reads, TCRdb called clonotypes with MiXCR, one entry per CDR3 protein. The sample lists about 720,000 distinct CDR3 sequences, about a fifth occurring once. Concerning this clonotype itself: Its matching antigen is unknown.

From germline, CDR1 is SEHNR and CDR2 FQNEAQ (reference sequence). The CDR3 loop spans 13 amino acids. Sequencing was performed on blood. The TCR was taken from a man aged 65 to 85 in good health. The chain couples TRBV7-9 to TRBJ2-5; 7 positions agree with TRBD1. The DNA matches TRBJ2-7 better at its end, which makes the J call doubtful. In DNA form, the CDR3 reads TGTGCCAGCAGCCCCGGGACAGACTACGAGCAGTACTTC. Protein: CASSPGTDYEQYF.